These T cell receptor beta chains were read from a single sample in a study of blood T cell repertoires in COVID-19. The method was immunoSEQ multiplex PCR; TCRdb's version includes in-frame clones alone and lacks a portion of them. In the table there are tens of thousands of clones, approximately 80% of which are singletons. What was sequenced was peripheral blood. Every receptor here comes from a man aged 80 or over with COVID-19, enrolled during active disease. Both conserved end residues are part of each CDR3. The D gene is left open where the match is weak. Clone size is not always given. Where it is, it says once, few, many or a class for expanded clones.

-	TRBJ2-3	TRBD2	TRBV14	CASSPKSGPSGGLQYF	TGTGCCAGCAGCCCCAAGAGCGGGCCTAGCGGGGGGTTGCAGTATTTT
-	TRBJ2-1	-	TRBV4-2	CASSQERTAYNEQFF	TGTGCCAGCAGCCAAGAGAGAACCGCCTACAATGAGCAGTTCTTC
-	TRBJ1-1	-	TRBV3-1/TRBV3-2	CASSRTGLLEVF	TGTGCCAGCAGCCGAACCGGTCTACTGGAGGTCTTT
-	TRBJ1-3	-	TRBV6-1	CASSRQGNTIYF	TGTGCCAGCAGTCGTCAGGGAAACACCATATATTTT
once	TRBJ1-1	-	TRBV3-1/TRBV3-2	CASSQAGGTEAFF	TGTGCCAGCAGCCAAGCCGGGGGTACTGAAGCTTTCTTT
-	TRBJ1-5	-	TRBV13	CASSLGWQDQPQHF	TGTGCCAGCAGCTTAGGGTGGCAAGATCAGCCCCAGCATTTT
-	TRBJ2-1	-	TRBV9	CASGLGGDDEQFF	TGTGCCAGCGGATTAGGAGGGGATGATGAGCAGTTCTTC
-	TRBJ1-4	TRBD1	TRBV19	CASSIGDRGHEKLFF	TGTGCCAGTAGTATAGGAGACAGGGGGCATGAAAAACTGTTTTTT
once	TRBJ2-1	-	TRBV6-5	CASSYSRDNEQFF	TGTGCCAGCAGTTACTCCCGGGACAATGAGCAGTTCTTC
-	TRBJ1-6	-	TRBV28	CASSSWGRRRTNSPLHF	TGTGCCAGCAGCTCCTGGGGAAGGCGGAGGACCAATTCACCCCTCCACTTT
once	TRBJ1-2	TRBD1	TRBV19	CASSMGVGTGNYGYTF	TGTGCCAGTAGTATGGGCGTCGGGACAGGCAACTATGGCTACACCTTC
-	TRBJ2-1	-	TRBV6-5	CASLLGWALGDEQFF	TGTGCCAGCCTGCTGGGTTGGGCCCTCGGGGATGAGCAGTTCTTC
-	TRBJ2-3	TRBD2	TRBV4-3	CASSQEGASGDTQYF	TGCGCCAGCAGCCAAGAAGGGGCTAGCGGGGATACGCAGTATTTT
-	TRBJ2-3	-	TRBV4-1	CASSRGTGNFADTQYF	TGCGCCAGCAGCCGGGGTACAGGGAATTTCGCAGATACGCAGTATTTT
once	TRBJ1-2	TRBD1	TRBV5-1	CASSPDRDPNYGYTF	TGCGCCAGCAGCCCAGACAGGGACCCCAACTATGGCTACACCTTC
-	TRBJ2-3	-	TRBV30	CAWSTTGSADTQYF	TGTGCCTGGAGTACTACAGGGTCCGCAGATACGCAGTATTTT
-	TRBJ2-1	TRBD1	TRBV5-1	CASSLGTGDNEQFF	TGCGCCAGCAGCTTGGGGACAGGAGACAATGAGCAGTTCTTC
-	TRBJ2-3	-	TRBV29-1	CSAHPPGSLTDTQYF	TGCAGCGCTCACCCCCCGGGGAGCCTCACAGATACGCAGTATTTT
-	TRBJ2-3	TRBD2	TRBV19	CASSIRSGGSTDTQYF	TGTGCCAGTAGTATACGTAGCGGGGGCAGCACAGATACGCAGTATTTT
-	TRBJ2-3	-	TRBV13	CASSPPGGAPSTDTQYF	TGTGCCAGCAGCCCCCCTGGAGGGGCCCCAAGCACAGATACGCAGTATTTT
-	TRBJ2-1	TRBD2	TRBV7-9	CASSLALAGVYNEQFF	TGTGCCAGCAGCTTAGCCTTAGCGGGGGTATACAATGAGCAGTTCTTC
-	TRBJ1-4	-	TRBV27	CASSPLQMVKLFF	TGTGCCAGCAGCCCGCTTCAGATGGTAAAACTGTTTTTT
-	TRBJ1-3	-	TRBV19	CASSSRSGSGNTIYF	TGTGCCAGTAGTTCCAGAAGTGGCTCTGGAAACACCATATATTTT
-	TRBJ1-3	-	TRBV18	CASSPPSRSGNTIYF	TGTGCCAGCTCACCACCGTCCAGGTCTGGAAACACCATATATTTT
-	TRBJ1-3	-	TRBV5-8	CASPEQAYSGNTIYF	TGTGCCAGCCCTGAACAGGCCTACTCTGGAAACACCATATATTTT
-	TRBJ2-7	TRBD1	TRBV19	CASSPRGQGDHEQYF	TGTGCCAGTAGTCCGAGGGGGCAGGGGGACCACGAGCAGTACTTC
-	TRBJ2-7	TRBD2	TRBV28	CASSLPAGVDHEQYF	TGTGCCAGCAGTTTACCCGCGGGGGTCGACCACGAGCAGTACTTC
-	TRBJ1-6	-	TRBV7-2	CASSLYRTDNSPLHF	TGTGCCAGCAGCTTATACAGGACCGATAATTCACCCCTCCACTTT